The rows below give T cell receptor beta chains drawn from one sample of a study of cytomegalovirus exposure and HLA in healthy donors. Method: immunoSEQ multiplex PCR; TCRdb's copy keeps in-frame clones and lacks some. Among 150,000 to 200,000 clones listed, roughly two thirds were seen once. The specimen was PBMCs. The receptor set was obtained from a woman between 40 and 50 years old in good health and CMV-seropositive. The conserved cysteine and the conserved F or W are not part of the CDR3 here.

v_gene | CDR3aa
TRBV19 | ASSISGGYYGYT
TRBV6-1 | ASIPQGDNYGYT
TRBV10-3 | AISRGLQETQY
TRBV6-1 | ASRKLAGPDTQY
TRBV7-6 | ASSPRTRDTEAF
TRBV28 | ASSLQAGLGYEQY
TRBV15 | ATSTRTGMNTEAF
TRBV4-2 | ASSQDRDSRNEKLF
TRBV19 | ASSTPGQGADGYT
TRBV28 | ASRADSTSGNTIY
TRBV10-3 | AISGQGSGNTIY
TRBV7-3 | ASAIGGYNEQF
TRBV2 | ASQGEAYNEQF
TRBV7-2 | ASSSSGLAGFMDEQF
TRBV19 | ASSRTASGNTIY
TRBV2 | ASSERETTTYGYT
TRBV7-6 | ASSLRRAYSNQPQH
TRBV5-6 | ASSLPGIYGYP
TRBV27 | ASSPTGNSPLH
TRBV7-3 | ASSSWNTGELF
TRBV2 | ASKVQGDTEAF
TRBV4-3 | ASSHPDRENYGYT
TRBV7-8 | ASSLGLTGAYGYT
TRBV11-2 | ASSSYSRVFSVGANVLT
TRBV5-1 | ASSVAGGWNEQF
TRBV9 | ASSSPRGYIY
TRBV6-1 | ASRRDRRQETQY
TRBV29-1 | SVEDKAVEQF
TRBV9 | ASSVGDTNQPQN
TRBV6-6 | ASSRLVRNNYGYT
TRBV5-5 | ASSLAARAGGVKNEQF
TRBV7-8 | ASSLDGQNSPLH
TRBV15 | ATSRRGPDTDTQY
TRBV5-1 | ASSPPGTGLFEKLF
TRBV29-1 | SVKQNTEAF
TRBV5-1 | ASSLGTNPSYEQY